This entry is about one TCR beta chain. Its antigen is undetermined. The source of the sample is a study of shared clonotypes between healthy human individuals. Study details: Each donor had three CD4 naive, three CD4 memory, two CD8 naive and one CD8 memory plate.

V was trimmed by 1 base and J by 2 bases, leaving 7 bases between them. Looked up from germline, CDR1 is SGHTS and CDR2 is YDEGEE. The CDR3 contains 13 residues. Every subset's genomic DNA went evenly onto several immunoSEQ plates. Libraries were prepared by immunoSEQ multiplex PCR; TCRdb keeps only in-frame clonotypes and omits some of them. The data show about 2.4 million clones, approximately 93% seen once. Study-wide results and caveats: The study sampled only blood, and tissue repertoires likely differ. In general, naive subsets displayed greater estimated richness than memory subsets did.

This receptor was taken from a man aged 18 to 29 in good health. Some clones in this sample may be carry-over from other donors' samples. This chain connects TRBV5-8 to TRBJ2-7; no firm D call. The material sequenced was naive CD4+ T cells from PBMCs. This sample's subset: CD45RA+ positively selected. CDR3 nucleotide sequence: TGTGCCAGCAGCTTGTTGCGGACCTACGAGCAGTACTTC. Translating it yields CASSLLRTYEQYF.